These T cell receptor beta chains were read from a single sample in a study of Ad26.COV2.S vaccination and SARS-CoV-2 variants. Sequencing used immunoSEQ multiplex PCR; TCRdb keeps in-frame clones, though not all of them. The repertoire includes roughly 700,000 clones, more than 70% of them detected once, and approximately 1.5% sits in the top ten. This material consisted of peripheral blood, taken in a trial of Ad26.COV2.S vaccine versus placebo. The receptors shown here come from a person between 18 and 65 years old who received the Ad26.COV2.S COVID-19 vaccine or a placebo. Both conserved end residues are part of each CDR3. A D gene is named only where the DNA matches it firmly. A clone size is listed for some rows: how often the clone was seen (once, few, many), or a class if it is expanded.

v_gene	abundance	d_gene	j_gene	len	CDR3nt	CDR3aa
TRBV15	-	TRBD1	TRBJ2-5	17	TGTGCCACCAGCAGAGTAAAGGGACAGGGCGGAAAGGAGACCCAGTACTTC	CATSRVKGQGGKETQYF
TRBV25-1	-	-	TRBJ1-5	16	TGTGCCAGCAGTGAATATAGCGGGAATAGCAATCAGCCCCAGCATTTT	CASSEYSGNSNQPQHF
TRBV4-2	-	-	TRBJ1-1	15	TGTGCCAGCAGCCAAGATTGGCGCGGGGTCACTGAAGCTTTCTTT	CASSQDWRGVTEAFF
TRBV5-1	-	TRBD1	TRBJ1-4	14	TGCGCCAGCAGCTCACAGGGGGCGGGCGAAAAACTGTTTTTT	CASSSQGAGEKLFF
TRBV3-1/TRBV3-2	-	-	TRBJ2-5	17	TGTGCCAGCAGTTTTCGGGTTAGCGGCACCAACCAAGAGACCCAGTACTTC	CASSFRVSGTNQETQYF
TRBV11-2	-	-	TRBJ1-2	12	TGTGCCAGCAGCCAGGAGGGCTATGGCTACACCTTC	CASSQEGYGYTF
TRBV5-1	once	TRBD2	TRBJ2-5	15	TGCGCCAGCAGAGAAGCGGGAGTCGATCAAGAGACCCAGTACTTC	CASREAGVDQETQYF
TRBV6-5	-	-	TRBJ2-3	15	TGTGCCAGCAGTAACGGAACCACAGGCACAGATACGCAGTATTTT	CASSNGTTGTDTQYF
TRBV27	-	TRBD1	TRBJ2-1	15	TGTGCCAGCAGCATCCGGGACAGGGGGGTTTGGGAGCAGTTCTTC	CASSIRDRGVWEQFF
TRBV6-1	few	-	TRBJ1-5	13	TGTGCCAGCAGTGAATTCGGGGAACAGCCCCAGCATTTT	CASSEFGEQPQHF
TRBV6-2/TRBV6-3	-	TRBD1	TRBJ1-3	18	TGTGCCAGCAGTTTACAGGGGGCGAGCGTCAGCTCTGGAAACACCATATATTTT	CASSLQGASVSSGNTIYF
TRBV30	few	-	TRBJ2-7	14	TGTGCCTGGAGTATTTCTAGCGCCTCCTACGAGCAGTACTTC	CAWSISSASYEQYF
TRBV5-1	-	-	TRBJ2-5	14	TGCGCCAGCAGCTTGGTAGACAACCAAGAGACCCAGTACTTC	CASSLVDNQETQYF
TRBV7-2	-	-	TRBJ2-5	15	TGTGCCAGCAGCTTAGCAGGGGCGGTCCAGGGGACCCAGTACTTC	CASSLAGAVQGTQYF
TRBV6-4	-	-	TRBJ2-1	17	TGTGCCAGCAGTGAAACTCGGGGGACACACTCCTACAATGAGCAGTTCTTC	CASSETRGTHSYNEQFF
TRBV10-1	few	TRBD1	TRBJ2-5	13	TGCGCCAGCAGCACAGGGGCCGGAGAGACCCAGTACTTC	CASSTGAGETQYF
TRBV18	-	TRBD1	TRBJ1-5	19	TGTGCCAGCTCACCACCTCGGGGGACAGGGGGCTACGACAATCAGCCCCAGCATTTT	CASSPPRGTGGYDNQPQHF
TRBV4-2	-	-	TRBJ2-7	15	TGTGCCAGCAGCCCAGGGCCCGGGGGTCATTACGAGCAGTACTTC	CASSPGPGGHYEQYF
TRBV2	-	TRBD2	TRBJ2-5	13	TGTGCCAGCAGTTCCCGGGGGGTTGGGACCCAGTACTTC	CASSSRGVGTQYF
TRBV2	-	-	TRBJ2-3	16	TGTGCCAGCAACTTACCGACTCACATGAGCACAGATACGCAGTATTTT	CASNLPTHMSTDTQYF
TRBV18	-	TRBD2	TRBJ2-2	16	TGTGCCAGCTCCCCAGGGACTAGCGGGAGAACCGGGGAGCTGTTTTTT	CASSPGTSGRTGELFF
TRBV5-4	-	-	TRBJ1-6	16	TGTGCCAGCAGCTTGGGCGGGGGAAACGATAATTCACCCCTCCACTTT	CASSLGGGNDNSPLHF
TRBV10-1	-	TRBD2	TRBJ2-1	12	TGCGCCAGCAGGTCGACTAGCGGGGGCCTCCTCTTC	CASRSTSGGLLF
TRBV15	few	TRBD2	TRBJ2-7	14	TGTGCCACCACTAGCGGGGGAAGCTCCTACGAGCAGTACTTC	CATTSGGSSYEQYF
TRBV20-1	-	-	TRBJ2-3	11	TGCAGTGCTAGAGTCACAGATACGCAGTATTTT	CSARVTDTQYF
TRBV24-1	-	TRBD2	TRBJ2-7	14	TGTGCCACCAGCGTCGGCGGGAGCTCCTACGAGCAGTACTTC	CATSVGGSSYEQYF
TRBV19	-	-	TRBJ2-2	14	TGTGCCAGTAGTATAGGACCTGGTTCCGGGGAGCTGTTTTTT	CASSIGPGSGELFF
TRBV12-3/TRBV12-4	-	-	TRBJ2-5	12	TGTGCCAGCAGTTTACTACAAGAGACCCAGTACTTC	CASSLLQETQYF
TRBV27	-	-	TRBJ1-2	14	TGTGCCAGCAGTCCCTCACCGAACTATTTTGGCTACACCTTC	CASSPSPNYFGYTF
TRBV5-1	-	TRBD2	TRBJ2-1	16	TGCGCCAGCAGCGTAACTAGCGCCAGCCACTACAATGAGCAGTTCTTC	CASSVTSASHYNEQFF
TRBV5-4	-	TRBD1	TRBJ2-7	16	TGTGCCAGCAGCTTTTACGGGACAGGCGTCTCCTACGAGCAGTACTTC	CASSFYGTGVSYEQYF
TRBV28	-	TRBD1	TRBJ1-1	14	TGTGCCAGCAGTACCACAGGGGGCCGCGATGAAGCTTTCTTT	CASSTTGGRDEAFF
TRBV27	-	-	TRBJ1-2	13	TGTGCCAGCAGCACGGTCGGGGCCTATGGCTACACCTTC	CASSTVGAYGYTF
TRBV5-1	-	-	TRBJ1-5	15	TGCGCCAGCAGCTTGGCAGGGATCGGCAATCAGCCCCAGCATTTT	CASSLAGIGNQPQHF